The 7 T cell receptor beta chains below all came from one sample that was sequenced in a study of Ad26.COV2.S vaccination and SARS-CoV-2 variants. Assay: immunoSEQ multiplex PCR; the TCRdb copy retains only in-frame clones and omits some. This table holds tens of thousands of clones, approximately 86% found once. The sequencing used peripheral blood, collected after recovery from COVID-19. The receptors stem from a human donor who had recovered from COVID-19.

The rearrangement uses TRBV27 and TRBJ2-7; 9 nucleotides match TRBD1. CDR1 MNHEY and CDR2 SMNVEV come from the germline V gene (reference sequence). V lost 7 bases to trimming and J lost 6 bases; unmatched junction nucleotides: 13. The CDR3 runs 15 residues. The CDR3 region has the DNA TGTGCCAGCACCCCCCGGGACAGGGCTAGCGTCGAGCAGTACTTC. It codes for CASTPRDRASVEQYF.

This clone was seen a few times. This chain connects TRBV6-2 or TRBV6-3 to TRBJ2-4; TRBD2 matches at 11 bases. There are 19 residues in the CDR3. The V gene end was trimmed by 1 base and the J gene end by 1 base; junction bases not matched to a gene: 9. Germline CDR1 MNHEY, CDR2 SVGEGT. CDR3 loop: CASSYYSGRAEDAKNIQYF. The CDR3 DNA is TGTGCCAGCAGTTACTATAGCGGGAGGGCCGAGGACGCCAAAAACATTCAGTACTTC.

This clone was seen once. This rearrangement joins TRBV13 to TRBJ2-3; 8 nucleotides align to TRBD2. V lost 5 bases and J lost 2; bases outside the gene matches: 3. From germline, CDR1 is PRHDT and CDR2 FYEKMQ (reference sequence). CDR3 length equals 14 residues. The CDR3 sequence: CASSVGLVTDTQYF. CDR3 in DNA: TGTGCCAGCAGCGTGGGACTAGTCACAGATACGCAGTATTTT.

V gene TRBV3-1 (or the pseudogene TRBV3-2) combines with J gene TRBJ2-7; tentatively, D is TRBD1 (6 bases). CDR1 LGHDT and CDR2 YNNKEL come from the germline V gene (reference sequence). V lost 1 base, J lost 5 bases, and 15 bases lay in between. The CDR3 consists of 15 residues. CDR3 sequence reads: CASSQVNRVGDEQYF. The CDR3 DNA reads as TGTGCCAGCAGCCAAGTAAACAGGGTTGGGGACGAGCAGTACTTC.

This clone was picked up a small number of times. The V call is TRBV6-6, the J call TRBJ1-5, with D possibly TRBD1 on 5 matching bases. The length of the CDR3 is 16 residues. From germline, CDR1 is MNHNY and CDR2 SVGAGI (reference sequence). V was trimmed by 2 bases and J by 4 bases, leaving 15 bases between them. The CDR3 sequence: CASSYLQGSGNQPQHF. The CDR3 region has the DNA TGTGCCAGCAGTTACCTCCAGGGCTCGGGAAATCAGCCCCAGCATTTT.

The rearrangement joins TRBV14 to TRBJ2-1, with 8 bases that match TRBD2. V lost 4 bases, J lost 8 bases, and 13 bases stayed unmatched. Germline CDR1 reads SGHDN; CDR2 reads FVKESK. The CDR3 has 16 amino acids. DNA of the CDR3: TGTGCCAGCAGCCTTTATCAGGCAGCGGGAGATCATGAGCAGTTCTTC. This translates into CASSLYQAAGDHEQFF.

This chain links TRBV29-1 with TRBJ1-1, with TRBD1 matching 10 bases. CDR3 length equals 15 residues. Germline values: CDR1 SQVTM, CDR2 ANQGSEA. J was trimmed by 5 bases and V by 5 bases; bases with no gene match: 11. The CDR3 region is CSVKKSGTGETEAFF. CDR3 in DNA: TGCAGCGTTAAAAAGTCCGGGACAGGGGAGACTGAAGCTTTCTTT.